These 4 T cell receptor beta chains share one sample of origin, sequenced in a study of OX40 agonist ivuxolimab in advanced cancers. The protocol was immunoSEQ multiplex PCR, while the TCRdb copy is restricted to in-frame clones and leaves out a portion. The sample comprises roughly 120,000 clones, about nine tenths of which are singletons, and roughly 0.8% rests with the top ten. This material consisted of CD4+ or CD8+ T cells sorted from blood, taken in a trial of the OX40 agonist ivuxolimab. Source of these receptors: an adult with an advanced solid tumor such as melanoma, head and neck, liver or kidney cancer.

The J gene is TRBJ2-7, the V gene TRBV4-1; no clear D. Trimming removed 1 base at V and 7 bases at J, with 17 bases between. Germline CDR1 is MGHRA and CDR2 is YSYEKL. CDR3 length equals 15 residues. The CDR3 loop is CASSQANILYEEQYF. CDR3 nucleotides: TGCGCCAGCAGCCAAGCGAACATCCTTTATGAAGAGCAGTACTTC.

The chain combines TRBV5-1 with TRBJ2-7; D is undetermined. This CDR3 has 15 residues. Germline-derived CDR1 and CDR2 are SGHRS and YFSETQ. Trimming shortened V by 4 bases and J by 3 bases, and 17 bases separated the two germline ends. This chain's CDR3 is CASSPAVNTVYEQYF. CDR3 in DNA: TGCGCCAGCAGCCCCGCCGTTAACACCGTCTACGAGCAGTACTTC.

The chain joins TRBV28 to TRBJ1-1; 9 bases align to TRBD1. From germline, CDR1 is MDHEN and CDR2 SYDVKM. With V trimmed by 5 bases and J by 5 bases, 9 bases remained unmatched. The CDR3 has 15 amino acids. The CDR3: CASSAEQGAPTEAFF. The CDR3 DNA reads as TGTGCCAGCAGTGCGGAACAGGGGGCGCCTACTGAAGCTTTCTTT.

J is TRBJ2-5 and V is TRBV18, with D perhaps being TRBD1 or TRBD2 (5 bases each). Trimming removed 2 bases from V and 4 bases from J, with 5 bases in between. Germline V gene sequence: CDR1 KGHSH, CDR2 LQKENI. The CDR3 spans 12 residues. The CDR3 here is CASSPGTETQYF. The DNA of the CDR3 is TGTGCCAGCTCACCAGGGACAGAGACCCAGTACTTC. The variable domain in full, with the rest retrieved from reference TRBV18 and TRBJ2-5, is NAGVMQNPRHLVRRRGQEARLRCSPMKGHSHVYWYRQLPEEGLKFMVYLQKENIIDESGMPKERFSAEFPKEGPSILRIQQVVRGDSAAYFCASSPGTETQYFGPGTRLLVL.